The clone carrying this T cell receptor beta chain was seen a handful of times. Its antigen is undetermined. These data are taken from a study of graft-versus-host responses after intestinal transplantation. Study-level information: Multivisceral, liver-intestinal, or isolated intestinal grafts went to recipients.

Whole-study findings and limits: Early HvG declines after transplant were associated with peak circulating GvH clone levels. Elevated graft-versus-host to host-versus-graft clonal ratios in allografts were recorded for patients with graft-donor T cell macrochimerism.

V lost 0 bases and J 1 base, leaving 4 bases between the germline ends. This CDR3 region has 13 residues. Germline CDR1 is SGHRS and CDR2 is YFSETQ. Only in-frame clones appear in the TCRdb table, and some are missing; sequencing was by immunoSEQ multiplex PCR. The sample lists 75,000 to 100,000 clones, around four fifths occurring once. Here the sequenced sample was unstimulated CD8+ T cells sorted from spleen or lymph node cells, taken before intestinal transplant. The receptor was isolated from a human donor who received an intestinal transplant. This chain links TRBV5-1 with TRBJ1-1; the D is unclear. CDR3 in amino acids: CASSLAQNTEAFF. The CDR3 region has the DNA TGCGCCAGCAGCTTGGCCCAGAACACTGAAGCTTTCTTT.